These 27 T cell receptor beta chains came from one sample sequenced in a study of T cell repertoires in cytomegalovirus infection. One entry per CDR3 protein, called by TCRdb with MiXCR from the reads. The table shows 200,000 to 300,000 distinct CDR3 sequences, with around 12% occurring only once. Sequencing used PBMCs. The receptor source for this set is a human donor in good health (CMV status not recorded). Some clones in this sample may be carry-over from other donors' samples.

This clonotype was detected many times. This chain joins TRBV6-1 and TRBJ1-2; D remains unclear. This CDR3 has 15 amino acids. CDR1 is MNHNS, CDR2 SASEGT, per germline. V lost 0 bases to trimming and J lost 4 bases, with 12 bases between them. CDR3 region: CASSEALGPGYGYTF. The CDR3 DNA sequence: TGTGCCAGCAGTGAAGCCTTGGGCCCAGGCTATGGCTACACCTTC.

The CDR3 protein is CASRSDRVGTEAFF. The CDR3 DNA sequence: TGTGCCAGCAGATCGGACAGGGTGGGGACTGAAGCTTTCTTT. This chain links TRBV7-3 with TRBJ1-1, with 8 positions matching TRBD1. CDR1 and CDR2 (germline): SGHTA, FQGTGA. CDR3 length: 14 residues. The trim removed 6 bases at V and 5 bases at J, leaving 8 bases unmatched.

This clonotype was seen only a few times. The V gene is TRBV19, the J gene TRBJ2-1; TRBD2 matches at 10 bases. This CDR3 has 16 residues. Trimming removed 5 bases from V and 8 bases from J; junction bases left unmatched: 12. Germline lookup yields CDR1 LNHDA and CDR2 SQIVND (reference sequence). The CDR3 here is CASSPRAAGGRDEQFF. DNA for the CDR3: TGTGCCAGTAGTCCTAGGGCAGCGGGGGGGCGGGATGAGCAGTTCTTC. The whole variable domain, remainder taken from reference TRBV19 and TRBJ2-1, is DGGITQSPKYLFRKEGQNVTLSCEQNLNHDAMYWYRQDPGQGLRLIYYSQIVNDFQKGDIAEGYSVSREKKESFPLTVTSAQKNPTAFYLCASSPRAAGGRDEQFFGPGTRLTVL.

This chain links TRBV10-3 with TRBJ2-5; 7 bases line up with TRBD1. With 4 bases clipped from V and 5 bases from J, the junction kept 10 bases outside the gene matches. CDR3 length: 15 amino acids. Germline V CDR1 and CDR2: ENHRY, SYGVKD. In nucleotides, the CDR3 is TGTGCCATCAGTGTTTCAAGGACAGGACTTGAGACCCAGTACTTC. It codes for CAISVSRTGLETQYF.

In its sample, this clonotype was seen a few times. The CDR3 sequence is CASTPRRGYQYF. DNA of the CDR3: TGTGCCAGCACCCCAAGGAGGGGGTACCAGTACTTC. J is TRBJ2-5 and V is TRBV6-2 or TRBV6-3; D is tentatively TRBD1 or TRBD2 (6 bases each). This CDR3 is built from 12 residues. Germline CDR1 is MNHEY and CDR2 is SVGEGT. V was pared by 7 bases and J by 10 bases, with 16 bases between.

The genes are TRBV4-2 and TRBJ1-1; TRBD1 matches 7 bases. The CDR3 sequence is 15 residues long. CDR1 is LGHNA, CDR2 YNFKEQ, per germline. Trimming cost V 1 base and J 1 base; bases outside gene matches: 3. The chain's CDR3 is CASSQGDRANTEAFF. The CDR3 DNA reads TGTGCCAGCAGCCAAGGCGACAGGGCGAACACTGAAGCTTTCTTT.

This clonotype was picked up many times. V is TRBV7-2 and J is TRBJ2-1, with a possible D match to TRBD2 (6 bases). CDR3 size: 13 residues. Germline V gene lookup returns CDR1 SGHTA and CDR2 FQGNSA. Trimming took 7 bases from V and 5 from J, leaving 12 bases between them. CDR3 in DNA: TGTGCCAGCACCTCGAGACTAGACAATGAGCAGTTCTTC. Translating it yields CASTSRLDNEQFF.

The sample holds many counts of this clonotype. The V call is TRBV29-1, the J call TRBJ1-1; D gene uncertain. Germline V gene lookup returns CDR1 SQVTM and CDR2 ANQGSEA. This CDR3 is built from 12 residues. Trimming shortened V by 4 bases and J by 3 bases, and 9 bases separated the two germline ends. As DNA, the CDR3 is TGCAGCGTTGTATCTGGGGACACTGAAGCTTTCTTT. Its translation: CSVVSGDTEAFF. The full variable domain, its missing parts supplied by reference TRBV29-1 and TRBJ1-1, is SAVISQKPSRDICQRGTSLTIQCQVDSQVTMMFWYRQQPGQSLTLIATANQGSEATYESGFVIDKFPISRPNLTFSTLTVSNMSPEDSSIYLCSVVSGDTEAFFGQGTRLTVV.

This clonotype was counted ten times or more. The chain combines TRBV11-1 with TRBJ1-1; 8 bases agree with TRBD1. V lost 5 bases, J lost 0 bases, and 5 bases stayed unmatched. The CDR3 covers 15 residues. Looked up from germline, CDR1 is SGHAT and CDR2 is FQDESV (reference sequence). CDR3 sequence (DNA): TGTGCCAGCAGCCTCGGACAGGGAGTGAACACTGAAGCTTTCTTT. Translated, it gives CASSLGQGVNTEAFF.

There are many counts of this clonotype. The chain carries TRBV7-2 and TRBJ1-2; the D gene is possibly TRBD1 (6 bases). Germline values: CDR1 SGHTA, CDR2 FQGNSA. The length of the CDR3 is 15 residues. V lost 5 bases, J lost 3 bases, and 16 bases lay in between. The CDR3 nucleotides read TGTGCCAGCAGCCGGGATTTACAGGGAGACTATGGCTACACCTTC. It codes for CASSRDLQGDYGYTF.

Many counts were recorded for this clonotype. This chain links TRBV6-4 with TRBJ2-2; no clear D gene. CDR3 length: 15 amino acids. Trimming removed 10 bases from V and 2 bases from J, with 17 bases in between. Germline CDR1 MRHNA, CDR2 SNTAGT. The CDR3 DNA reads TGTGCCACCGCACTGGACCCCATAAACACCGGGGAGCTGTTTTTT. This gives the protein CATALDPINTGELFF.

This chain uses TRBV6-2 or TRBV6-3 with TRBJ2-2; 10 nucleotides line up with TRBD2. The CDR3 is made up of 16 amino acids. Germline-derived CDR1 and CDR2 are MNHEY and SVGEGT. V gave up 5 bases and J gave up 4 bases; unmatched junction bases: 7. The CDR3 sequence is CASSRTSGLFTGELFF. In nucleotides, the CDR3 is TGTGCCAGCAGTCGGACTAGCGGACTCTTCACCGGGGAGCTGTTTTTT.

This clonotype came up a few times. The rearrangement joins TRBV28 to TRBJ2-2; TRBD2 might be the D (5 bases). CDR3 length: 13 residues. The germline CDR1 and CDR2 sequences are MDHEN and SYDVKM. Trimming took off 9 bases at V and 10 bases at J, with 18 bases between the two ends. Written as DNA, the CDR3 is TGTGCCAGTTACCGACCAGCGGCGAAGGAGCTGTTTTTT. As protein: CASYRPAAKELFF.

V is TRBV12-3 or TRBV12-4 and J is TRBJ2-1; TRBD1 or TRBD2 may be the D gene (5 bases each). V lost 7 bases and J lost 6, with 13 bases in between. The CDR3 sequence is 13 residues long. The CDR3 here is CASNFGTRNEQFF. CDR3 sequence (DNA): TGTGCCAGCAATTTCGGGACCCGCAATGAGCAGTTCTTC.

As concerns this clonotype: Being one base from a much bigger clone, this may be a read error. J is TRBJ2-2 and V is TRBV7-2, with D tentatively TRBD2 (5 bases). The CDR3 has 13 amino acids. Germline loops: CDR1 SGHTA, CDR2 FQGNSA. The CDR3 here is CASSLAHTGELFF. Written as DNA, the CDR3 is TGTGCCAGCAGCCTAGCCCACACCGGGGAGCTGTTTTTT.

J is TRBJ1-4 and V is TRBV12-3 or TRBV12-4, with a weak D call TRBD1 (5 bases). The CDR3 sequence is 15 residues long. Trimming shortened V by 6 bases and J by 0 bases, and 11 bases separated the two germline ends. CDR3 residues: CASSRDSSTNEKLFF. As DNA, the CDR3 is TGTGCCAGCAGCCGAGACAGTTCAACTAATGAAAAACTGTTTTTT.

This clonotype came up many times. The chain couples TRBV19 to TRBJ2-3; 7 bases are a match to TRBD1. J gave up 1 base and V 7 bases, and 11 bases lay outside the gene matches. The V gene's germline CDR1 is LNHDA and CDR2 SQIVND (reference sequence). The CDR3 contains 16 residues. In DNA form, the CDR3 reads TGTGCCAGTACCTCCAGGGGGACCGTAGGCACAGATACGCAGTATTTT. Translated, it gives CASTSRGTVGTDTQYF.

There are many counts of this clonotype. The V call is TRBV7-2, the J call TRBJ1-2, with 8 bases matching TRBD1. CDR1 and CDR2 (germline): SGHTA, FQGNSA. This CDR3 has 15 residues. J gave up 9 bases and V 5 bases, and 14 bases lay outside the gene matches. The CDR3 reads CASSQSGGNFLRYTF. As DNA, the CDR3 is TGTGCCAGCAGCCAGTCAGGGGGCAACTTTCTGCGCTACACCTTC.

The chain links TRBV3-1 to TRBJ2-7; D remains ambiguous. Deletions cut 2 bases from V and 5 bases from J, with 4 bases between. Per germline, CDR1 LGHDT and CDR2 YNNKEL (reference sequence). This CDR3 is built from 11 residues. CDR3: CASSQFNEQYF. CDR3 nucleotides: TGTGCCAGCAGCCAATTCAACGAGCAGTACTTC.

This clonotype was observed a few times. The chain has TRBV29-1 and TRBJ1-2; 7 positions agree with TRBD1. This CDR3 is built from 14 residues. V shed 3 bases and J 2 bases; nucleotides not matched to a gene: 6. Germline CDR1 is SQVTM and CDR2 is ANQGSEA. This CDR3 reads CSVEVPTGNYGYTF. The CDR3 nucleotides are TGCAGCGTTGAGGTACCGACAGGGAACTATGGCTACACCTTC.

This clonotype was found many times. The chain is built from TRBV7-2 and TRBJ2-5, with TRBD1 as a possible D gene (6 bases). Germline CDR1 SGHTA, CDR2 FQGNSA. CDR3 length: 14 residues. The ends were cut back, 1 base at V and 3 bases at J, with 9 bases in the middle. CDR3 nucleotides: TGTGCCAGCAGCTTAGTCGCAGGGGAAGAGACCCAGTACTTC. As protein: CASSLVAGEETQYF.

This sequence joins TRBV29-1 and TRBJ2-3; perhaps TRBD2 as D (6 bases). Per the germline V gene, CDR1 is SQVTM and CDR2 is ANQGSEA. The V gene lost 7 bases and the J gene lost 2 bases, with 13 bases spanning the gap. The CDR3 spans 13 residues. The CDR3 sequence is CSAAGPLTDTQYF. The CDR3 bases are TGCAGCGCAGCGGGTCCCCTCACAGATACGCAGTATTTT.

The V gene is TRBV11-2, the J gene TRBJ2-3; 7 nucleotides agree with TRBD1. Germline V gene sequence: CDR1 SGHAT, CDR2 FQNNGV. J was trimmed by 4 bases and V by 3 bases; bases with no gene match: 10. The CDR3 length is 16 residues. The CDR3: CASSFQSTGLADTQYF. CDR3 DNA sequence: TGTGCCAGCAGCTTCCAGTCGACAGGGCTAGCAGATACGCAGTATTTT.

This clonotype was found many times. The chain has TRBV19 and TRBJ2-3; a possible D gene is TRBD2 (6 bases). CDR1 is LNHDA, CDR2 SQIVND, per germline (reference sequence). Deletions cut 5 bases from V and 2 bases from J, with 17 bases between. The CDR3 totals 16 residues. The CDR3 DNA reads TGTGCCAGTAGTTCCCGGGGTAGCGGAATCACAGATACGCAGTATTTT. Protein sequence: CASSSRGSGITDTQYF.

This clonotype has just a few counts. The chain couples TRBV5-1 to TRBJ2-2, with TRBD2 identical over 11 bases. Looked up from germline, CDR1 is SGHRS and CDR2 is YFSETQ. V lost 4 bases to trimming and J lost 5 bases; unmatched junction nucleotides: 4. The CDR3 is 15 residues long. The CDR3 DNA is TGCGCCAGCAGCGTTAGCGGGAGGGGAACCGGGGAGCTGTTTTTT. It encodes CASSVSGRGTGELFF.

This clonotype occurred a few times. The gene calls are TRBV29-1 and TRBJ1-5, with TRBD1 as a possible D gene (5 bases). CDR3 size: 15 residues. The ends were cut back, 8 bases at V and 7 bases at J, with 24 bases in the middle. Germline loops: CDR1 SQVTM, CDR2 ANQGSEA. The CDR3 nucleotides are TGCAGCAAATCCCCCTCCGGGACCCTGGACCAGCCCCAGCATTTT. Its translation is CSKSPSGTLDQPQHF.

CDR3 nucleotide sequence: TGTGCCAGCTCTCCAGGACGACAGGGGAGATCTAATGAAAAACTGTTTTTT. As protein: CASSPGRQGRSNEKLFF. V and J are TRBV18 and TRBJ1-4; 8 nucleotides agree with TRBD1. CDR3 length: 17 amino acids. Germline-derived CDR1 and CDR2 are KGHSH and LQKENI. The V and J ends lost 6 bases and 3 bases, in that order; junction bases with no gene match: 12.